A selection of T cell receptor beta chains follows, all from one sample in a study of T cells after yellow fever vaccination. TCRdb re-called the 5' RACE reads through MiXCR, storing one row per CDR3 protein. Of roughly 520,000 distinct CDR3 sequences listed, roughly a fifth are singletons. Sequenced material: PBMCs, taken 21 days after the first yellow fever vaccination. Every receptor here comes from a man younger than 35 who received the YFV17D yellow fever vaccine. Both conserved end residues are part of each CDR3. A D gene is named only where the DNA matches it firmly. Only some rows state a clone size, as once, few, many or a class for expanded clones.

D gene: .
J gene: TRBJ2-3
V gene: TRBV7-2
clone size: .
CDR3 DNA: TGTGCCAGCAGCTCACCCCCCCGGGGGGATACGCAGTATTTT
CDR3 protein: CASSSPPRGDTQYF

D gene: .
J gene: TRBJ1-5
V gene: TRBV3-1
clone size: few
CDR3 DNA: TGTGCCAGCAGCCCCTCATGGCAGGGACGGCAGCCCCAGCATTTT
CDR3 protein: CASSPSWQGRQPQHF

D gene: TRBD2
J gene: TRBJ2-1
V gene: TRBV10-2
clone size: few
CDR3 DNA: TGCGCCAGCAGTGATTACCCGGGACTAGCGGGGGGGGCGTACAATGAGCAGTTCTTC
CDR3 protein: CASSDYPGLAGGAYNEQFF

D gene: TRBD1
J gene: TRBJ2-1
V gene: TRBV7-3
clone size: .
CDR3 DNA: TGTGCCAGCAGCGCGAGGGACAGGTTTTACAATGAGCAGTTCTTC
CDR3 protein: CASSARDRFYNEQFF

D gene: TRBD2
J gene: TRBJ2-1
V gene: TRBV7-2
clone size: .
CDR3 DNA: TGTGCCAGCAGCGGATCCCGAAGCGGGGGGGCCGGGGAGCAGTTCTTC
CDR3 protein: CASSGSRSGGAGEQFF

D gene: .
J gene: TRBJ2-1
V gene: TRBV7-9
clone size: few
CDR3 DNA: TGTGCCAGCACCCGAAGGGGCACGGGGGGCGTCCACAATGAGCAGTTCTTC
CDR3 protein: CASTRRGTGGVHNEQFF

D gene: .
J gene: TRBJ2-3
V gene: TRBV4-1
clone size: .
CDR3 DNA: TGCGCCAGCAGCCAAGACTTCCCAGGTCTCACAGATACGCAGTATTTT
CDR3 protein: CASSQDFPGLTDTQYF

D gene: .
J gene: TRBJ1-5
V gene: TRBV4-3
clone size: few
CDR3 DNA: TGCGCCAGCAGCCATGGGATCGGGTATCAGCCCCAGCATTTT
CDR3 protein: CASSHGIGYQPQHF

D gene: TRBD2
J gene: TRBJ2-3
V gene: TRBV4-2
clone size: .
CDR3 DNA: TGTGCCAGCAGCCAAGAGGCTAGCGGAGATACGCAGTATTTT
CDR3 protein: CASSQEASGDTQYF

D gene: TRBD1
J gene: TRBJ1-2
V gene: TRBV15
clone size: .
CDR3 DNA: TGTGCCACCAGCTCGGGACAGGGGGCGTGGGACTATGGCTACACCTTC
CDR3 protein: CATSSGQGAWDYGYTF

D gene: .
J gene: TRBJ2-1
V gene: TRBV18
clone size: .
CDR3 DNA: TGTGCCAGCTCACCAAGTCTAGCTTGGAATGAGCAGTTCTTC
CDR3 protein: CASSPSLAWNEQFF

D gene: .
J gene: TRBJ2-2
V gene: TRBV7-9
clone size: few
CDR3 DNA: TGTGCCAGCCGCCGTTCGGGACAGAACACCGGGGAGCTGTTTTTT
CDR3 protein: CASRRSGQNTGELFF

D gene: .
J gene: TRBJ2-2
V gene: TRBV11-2
clone size: .
CDR3 DNA: TGTGCCATCTCCCAGATCGGCGGGGGCCACACTAACGCCGGGGAGCTGTTTTTT
CDR3 protein: CAISQIGGGHTNAGELFF

D gene: .
J gene: TRBJ1-5
V gene: TRBV27
clone size: few
CDR3 DNA: TGTGCCAGCAGTCGGGGGGCCAGGGATCAGCCCCAGCATTTT
CDR3 protein: CASSRGARDQPQHF

D gene: TRBD1
J gene: TRBJ2-3
V gene: TRBV5-1
clone size: once
CDR3 DNA: TGCGCCAGCAGCTTTCTCGGACAGGGGAAAACAGATACGCAGTATTTT
CDR3 protein: CASSFLGQGKTDTQYF

D gene: TRBD1
J gene: TRBJ1-1
V gene: TRBV12-3/TRBV12-4
clone size: once
CDR3 DNA: TGTGCCAGCAGTCTCTCGACAGGGATGGGGACTGAAGCTTTCTTT
CDR3 protein: CASSLSTGMGTEAFF

D gene: .
J gene: TRBJ2-2
V gene: TRBV29-1
clone size: .
CDR3 DNA: TGCAGCGTCGAGGGAAGGGGACCGGTCGGGGAGCTGTTTTTT
CDR3 protein: CSVEGRGPVGELFF

D gene: TRBD1
J gene: TRBJ1-2
V gene: TRBV7-2
clone size: few
CDR3 DNA: TGTGCCAGCAGCCAAGACAGGGGACGAAACTATGGCTACACCTTC
CDR3 protein: CASSQDRGRNYGYTF

D gene: TRBD1
J gene: TRBJ1-3
V gene: TRBV3-1
clone size: .
CDR3 DNA: TGTGCCAGCAGCCAAGCACAGGGGGTCTCTGGAAACACCATATATTTT
CDR3 protein: CASSQAQGVSGNTIYF

D gene: .
J gene: TRBJ2-7
V gene: TRBV7-6
clone size: .
CDR3 DNA: TGTGCCAGCAGCATTCCCGGGTCTGGCTACGAGCAGTACTTC
CDR3 protein: CASSIPGSGYEQYF

D gene: TRBD2
J gene: TRBJ2-1
V gene: TRBV5-1
clone size: few
CDR3 DNA: TGCGCCAGCAGCTTGGTTCCGGGGGGGGTTAGCTCCTACAATGAGCAGTTCTTC
CDR3 protein: CASSLVPGGVSSYNEQFF

D gene: .
J gene: TRBJ2-3
V gene: TRBV18
clone size: .
CDR3 DNA: TGTGCCAGCTCACCACCTAGCAAGGATACGCAGTATTTT
CDR3 protein: CASSPPSKDTQYF

D gene: .
J gene: TRBJ2-7
V gene: TRBV3-1
clone size: .
CDR3 DNA: TGTGCCAGCAGCCGCCAGGGGAACGAGCAGTACTTC
CDR3 protein: CASSRQGNEQYF

D gene: .
J gene: TRBJ2-1
V gene: TRBV6-5
clone size: few
CDR3 DNA: TGTGCCAGCAGTTACTCGACTCTCGGCTACGACCCTAACAATGAGCAGTTCTTC
CDR3 protein: CASSYSTLGYDPNNEQFF

D gene: .
J gene: TRBJ2-3
V gene: TRBV12-3/TRBV12-4
clone size: many
CDR3 DNA: TGTGCCAGCAGTTGGGTCCTCAACACGCAGTATTTT
CDR3 protein: CASSWVLNTQYF

D gene: TRBD1
J gene: TRBJ2-5
V gene: TRBV5-4
clone size: many
CDR3 DNA: TGTGCCAGCAATTCCGGGACAGGACTCCAAGAGACCCAGTACTTC
CDR3 protein: CASNSGTGLQETQYF

D gene: TRBD1
J gene: TRBJ1-2
V gene: TRBV5-1
clone size: few
CDR3 DNA: TGCGCCAGCAGCTGGACAGGTTCGAGCGGCTACACCTTC
CDR3 protein: CASSWTGSSGYTF

D gene: .
J gene: TRBJ2-3
V gene: TRBV6-1
clone size: .
CDR3 DNA: TGTGCCACCAGAGGGTTCCGGGGGGCAACAGATACGCAGTATTTT
CDR3 protein: CATRGFRGATDTQYF

D gene: .
J gene: TRBJ1-1
V gene: TRBV20-1
clone size: .
CDR3 DNA: TGCAGTGCCGCCTTTGGGCAGACTAAGAACACTGAAGCTTTCTTT
CDR3 protein: CSAAFGQTKNTEAFF

D gene: TRBD2
J gene: TRBJ2-7
V gene: TRBV29-1
clone size: .
CDR3 DNA: TGCAGCGCCGGACTAGCGGGGGTCGACGAGCAGTACTTC
CDR3 protein: CSAGLAGVDEQYF

D gene: .
J gene: TRBJ1-2
V gene: TRBV27
clone size: .
CDR3 DNA: TGTGCCAGCACCATGGGCCTTAACTATGGCTACACCTTC
CDR3 protein: CASTMGLNYGYTF

D gene: .
J gene: TRBJ1-1
V gene: TRBV2
clone size: many
CDR3 DNA: TGTGCCAGCAGGAGGGGGGGCACTGAAGCTTTCTTT
CDR3 protein: CASRRGGTEAFF

D gene: .
J gene: TRBJ2-2
V gene: TRBV29-1
clone size: .
CDR3 DNA: TGCAGCGTTGCTCCGGGGGGCGATTCAACCGGGGAGCTGTTTTTT
CDR3 protein: CSVAPGGDSTGELFF

D gene: .
J gene: TRBJ1-6
V gene: TRBV12-3/TRBV12-4
clone size: many
CDR3 DNA: TGTGCCAGCAGTCCTACAGGAGGAAATTCACCCCTCCACTTT
CDR3 protein: CASSPTGGNSPLHF

D gene: TRBD1
J gene: TRBJ2-5
V gene: TRBV10-3
clone size: .
CDR3 DNA: TGTGCCATCAGGGCCGGGACAGGGGTAGAGACCCAGTACTTC
CDR3 protein: CAIRAGTGVETQYF